This T cell receptor (beta chain) comes out of a study of blood T cells in healthy people across ages. Study-level results: Unknown CMV status may confound age-related changes in expanded clones.

This clonotype was counted a few times. Its target is unknown. Through a sample-barcoded 5' primer and a J-beta primer mix, a second PCR was run for roughly 6 to 11 cycles. TCRdb analysed the 5' RACE reads with MiXCR anew, one entry per CDR3 protein. The sample has around 650,000 distinct CDR3 sequences, 40% to 45% seen once; the top ten hold 30%. This CDR3 spans 16 amino acids. Looked up from germline, CDR1 is LNHNV and CDR2 is YYDKDF (reference sequence). With 8 bases removed from V and 4 bases from J, the gap between germline ends came to 24 bases. The TCR was taken from a man aged 80 or over in good health. The chain recombines TRBV15 with TRBJ2-7; either TRBD1 or TRBD2 may supply D (5 bases each). The specimen was blood. CDR3 DNA sequence: TGTGCCACCGGGAGACAGTCCCCCGGTCGGGGTTACGAGCAGTACTTC. It encodes CATGRQSPGRGYEQYF. Full variable domain (missing parts from reference TRBV15 and TRBJ2-7): DAMVIQNPRYQVTQFGKPVTLSCSQTLNHNVMYWYQQKSSQAPKLLFHYYDKDFNNEADTPDNFQSRRPNTSFCFLDIRSPGLGDTAMYLCATGRQSPGRGYEQYFGPGTRLTVT.